The source of this T cell receptor beta chain is a study of read filtering for tumor transcriptome and immune sequencing. Overall study: Whole-transcriptome libraries were prepared after DNase treatment. IR-seq gave about 3.5 to 10.27 million TCR reads per sample; RNA-seq gave about 80 to 1273. Study-level points and caveats: Compared with RNA-seq, IR-seq gave much higher clonotype depth and reliability. Approximately 82% of IR-seq clonotypes had a single read, yet these held about 3.5% of reads.

Germline-derived CDR1 and CDR2 are LNHDA and SQIVND (reference sequence). Trimming removed 2 bases at V and 1 base at J, with 3 bases between. This CDR3 has 12 amino acids. Molecular barcoded adaptors covering alpha/delta and beta/gamma chains were used on 400 ng RNA. TCRdb reanalysed the reads using MiXCR and keeps one entry per CDR3 protein. The sample holds roughly 61,000 distinct CDR3 sequences, roughly 12% seen once. Ten or more counts support this clonotype. Its specificity is unknown. The chain couples TRBV19 to TRBJ2-7; D unclear. The sequence was obtained from a donor at least 40 years old with multiple myeloma. Sequencing input: a population of CD138-negative cells sorted from bone marrow. CDR3: CASSIRSYEQYF. CDR3 DNA sequence: TGTGCCAGTAGTATAAGATCCTACGAGCAGTACTTC.